The 20 T cell receptor beta chains given below trace back to one sample, sequenced in a study of post-analysis software for immune sequencing data. Whole-study results and caveats: Roughly five TRBV segments appeared more often in patients than in controls, and TRBV5-6, TRBV5-1 and TRBV20-1 were among these.

These receptors have no known antigen. Carried by the TCR beta cDNA libraries were unique molecular identifiers. In TCRdb, the PCR reads were re-called with MiXCR into one record per CDR3 protein. This sample has around 700,000 distinct CDR3 sequences; around 60% occur once, and the top ten carry about 11%. The sample consisted of blood. The receptors originated from a girl aged 2-10 years with multiple sclerosis.

About this clonotype itself: One junction end disagrees with the germline gene, perhaps due to a read error. In DNA form, the CDR3 reads TGTGCCAGGAGCTCAATAGCGGGCGAGCAGTACTTC. As protein: CARSSIAGEQYF. The rearrangement joins TRBV13 to TRBJ2-7, with TRBD2 identical over 7 bases. Germline values: CDR1 PRHDT, CDR2 FYEKMQ (reference sequence). The CDR3 length is 12 residues.

This clonotype was counted only a few times. The rearrangement links TRBV20-1 to TRBJ1-5; 8 bases are a match to TRBD1. Germline V gene lookup returns CDR1 DFQATT and CDR2 SNEGSKA (reference sequence). The CDR3 is 14 residues long. Trimming took 3 bases from V and 4 from J; bases not matched to a gene: 5. CDR3 residues: CSARSQGGNQPQHF. The CDR3 nucleotides are TGCAGTGCTAGGTCACAGGGGGGGAATCAGCCCCAGCATTTT.

This rearrangement joins TRBV20-1 to TRBJ2-1, with 7 bases fitting TRBD1. Trimming removed 1 base from V and 4 bases from J; junction bases left unmatched: 4. This CDR3 has 14 amino acids. From germline, CDR1 is DFQATT and CDR2 SNEGSKA (reference sequence). The CDR3 here is CSARGGTVYNEQFF. CDR3 bases: TGCAGTGCTAGAGGTGGGACAGTTTACAATGAGCAGTTCTTC.

The chain joins TRBV27 to TRBJ2-7; a weak D match, TRBD1 (6 bases). This CDR3 has 14 amino acids. Germline CDR1 reads MNHEY; CDR2 reads SMNVEV (reference sequence). Trimming took off 5 bases at V and 5 bases at J, with 16 bases between the two ends. Here the CDR3 reads CASSPGQNLHEQYF. CDR3 DNA: TGTGCCAGCAGTCCTGGACAGAATCTCCACGAGCAGTACTTC.

This chain connects TRBV7-9 to TRBJ2-1; possibly TRBD2 for D (6 bases). The CDR3 sequence is 15 residues long. Germline V gene data show CDR1 as SEHNR and CDR2 as FQNEAQ (reference sequence). Trimming removed 1 base from V and 8 bases from J, with 15 bases in between. The CDR3 bases are TGTGCCAGCAGCTTAGACGGGAGAATAAGCGATGAGCAGTTCTTC. Translated: CASSLDGRISDEQFF.

J is TRBJ2-5 and V is TRBV24-1; tentatively, D is TRBD1 or TRBD2 (5 bases each). Trimming cost V 5 bases and J 2 bases, with 14 bases left between them. This CDR3 contains 15 residues. Germline CDR1 KGHDR, CDR2 SFDVKD. In DNA form, the CDR3 reads TGTGCCACCAGTGGGGGGACCGCATTACAAGAGACCCAGTACTTC. Translated, it gives CATSGGTALQETQYF.

This clonotype has just a few counts. The chain combines TRBV6-2 or TRBV6-3 with TRBJ2-1; unclear D gene. Germline V gene sequence: CDR1 MNHEY, CDR2 SVGEGT. V dropped 6 bases and J dropped 6 bases, with 12 bases sitting between them. This CDR3 is built from 13 residues. CDR3 protein: CASSPEVGNEQFF. Written as DNA, the CDR3 is TGTGCCAGCAGCCCTGAGGTTGGCAATGAGCAGTTCTTC.

This chain uses TRBV9 with TRBJ2-3; maybe TRBD2 (6 bases). In germline, CDR1 is SGDLS, CDR2 YYNGEE. The germline V and J ends were trimmed by 0 bases and 0 bases, with 11 bases remaining between them. The CDR3 consists of 16 residues. As DNA, the CDR3 is TGTGCCAGCAGCGTAGCGGCGGGGACTAGCACAGATACGCAGTATTTT. As protein: CASSVAAGTSTDTQYF.

The table lists this clonotype with a few counts. The V and J genes are TRBV12-3 or TRBV12-4 and TRBJ2-7; 7 positions agree with TRBD1. Trimming at V came to 4 bases and at J to 6 bases, leaving 9 bases not matched to a gene. CDR3 size: 14 residues. The CDR3: CASSSVLPGGEQYF. As DNA, the CDR3 is TGTGCCAGCAGTTCCGTACTTCCAGGGGGCGAGCAGTACTTC.

V gene TRBV5-1 combines with J gene TRBJ2-1, with D perhaps TRBD2 (5 bases). CDR3 size: 14 residues. V gave up 4 bases and J gave up 5 bases, with 13 bases separating them. Per germline, CDR1 SGHRS and CDR2 YFSETQ. CDR3 residues: CASSTGLLDNEQFF. As DNA, the CDR3 is TGCGCCAGCAGCACCGGACTTTTAGACAATGAGCAGTTCTTC.

This clonotype has only a few counts. The rearrangement uses TRBV29-1 and TRBJ2-1; 8 bases match TRBD1. CDR3 length: 14 residues. V gave up 4 bases and J gave up 7 bases; unmatched junction bases: 9. In germline, CDR1 is SQVTM, CDR2 ANQGSEA. For the CDR3, the DNA is TGCAGCGTTGCGCCCCGACAGGGGTGGAATGAGCAGTTCTTC. It specifies CSVAPRQGWNEQFF.

The chain couples TRBV10-3 to TRBJ1-5; no reliable D call. This CDR3 spans 12 amino acids. V lost 11 bases and J lost 3, with 11 bases in between. Germline CDR1 is ENHRY and CDR2 is SYGVKD. The CDR3 reads CASADPNQPQHF. CDR3 DNA: TGTGCCTCGGCGGACCCCAATCAGCCCCAGCATTTT.

The chain has TRBV28 and TRBJ2-7; D may be TRBD2 (6 bases). The V and J ends lost 6 bases and 0 bases respectively, with 12 bases between them. Germline V gene sequence: CDR1 MDHEN, CDR2 SYDVKM. The CDR3 has 14 amino acids. In nucleotides, the CDR3 is TGTGCCAGCAGGACTAGATGGAGCTCCTACGAGCAGTACTTC. Encoded protein: CASRTRWSSYEQYF.

This clonotype is a singleton in its sample. The gene calls are TRBV20-1 and TRBJ2-4; 8 bases agree with TRBD1. The germline V gene has CDR1 DFQATT and CDR2 SNEGSKA (reference sequence). There are 15 residues in the CDR3. The V and J ends lost 1 base and 8 bases, in that order; junction bases with no gene match: 10. CDR3 in amino acids: CSARATTGAPDIQYF. The DNA for the CDR3 is TGCAGTGCTAGAGCCACGACAGGGGCGCCGGACATTCAGTACTTC.

The gene calls are TRBV6-1 and TRBJ2-1; 8 bases are shared with TRBD2. Germline CDR1 is MNHNS and CDR2 is SASEGT. The CDR3 extends over 15 amino acids. J was trimmed by 4 bases and V by 4 bases; bases with no gene match: 6. CDR3 region: CASSGAGDRYNEQFF. In DNA form, the CDR3 reads TGTGCCAGCAGTGGAGCGGGGGATCGATACAATGAGCAGTTCTTC.

This clonotype was seen a handful of times. The chain couples TRBV5-1 to TRBJ2-1, with TRBD2 matching 10 bases. The CDR3 is 16 residues long. J lost 6 bases, V lost 6 bases, and 12 bases had no gene match. Germline assignment: CDR1 SGHRS and CDR2 YFSETQ. The CDR3 spells CASNPQAGGLSNEQFF. CDR3 coding DNA: TGCGCCAGCAATCCCCAAGCGGGAGGGCTATCCAATGAGCAGTTCTTC.

The rearrangement uses TRBV12-3 or TRBV12-4 and TRBJ1-1, with a weak D call TRBD1 (6 bases). V was shortened by 3 bases and J by 10 bases, with 15 bases between the two germline ends. The CDR3 totals 13 residues. This CDR3 reads CASSFLQGRGAFF. The DNA for the CDR3 is TGTGCCAGCAGTTTTCTGCAGGGGCGGGGAGCTTTCTTT.

This rearrangement joins TRBV5-1 to TRBJ2-1; TRBD2 matches 9 bases. The CDR3 spans 14 residues. Germline assignment: CDR1 SGHRS and CDR2 YFSETQ. The V segment lost 6 bases and the J segment 7 bases; nucleotides outside the gene matches: 8. DNA of the CDR3: TGCGCCAGCAAGGGGTTAGCGGGAGCTAATGAGCAGTTCTTC. It specifies CASKGLAGANEQFF.

The chain has TRBV29-1 and TRBJ1-2, with a possible D match to TRBD1 (6 bases). The CDR3 consists of 12 residues. Trimming took off 7 bases at V and 2 bases at J, with 11 bases between the two ends. Germline values: CDR1 SQVTM, CDR2 ANQGSEA. For the CDR3, the DNA is TGCAGCGCAAAGGGGGAGAACTATGGCTACACCTTC. Amino acid sequence: CSAKGENYGYTF.

The chain carries TRBV27 and TRBJ2-5; D perhaps matches TRBD1 (5 bases). The CDR3 is 14 amino acids. Trimming removed 2 bases at V and 5 bases at J, with 12 bases between. Germline V gives CDR1 MNHEY, CDR2 SMNVEV (reference sequence). CDR3 DNA: TGTGCCAGCAGTTTAGGACACGAACCGGAGACCCAGTACTTC. Protein: CASSLGHEPETQYF.